The next 32 T cell receptor beta chains were all read from a single sample in a study of blood T cell repertoires in COVID-19. TCRdb's copy holds only in-frame clones and misses some; the assay was immunoSEQ multiplex PCR. The repertoire consists of 270,000 or so clones, with approximately 92% occurring once and the leading ten covering 4% to 5%. The specimen sequenced was peripheral blood. The receptors here all came from a woman aged 40 to 50 who had recovered from COVID-19.

The V and J genes are TRBV28 and TRBJ1-6; D is undetermined. V gave up 3 bases and J gave up 9 bases, with 6 bases separating them. The germline gives CDR1 MDHEN, CDR2 SYDVKM. The CDR3 has 12 amino acids. DNA of the CDR3: TGTGCCAGCAGTTTCCGGGTTTCACCCCTCCACTTT. Its translation is CASSFRVSPLHF.

The chain employs TRBV6-4 and TRBJ1-2, with 12 bases identical to TRBD1. There are 14 residues in the CDR3. Trimming at V came to 2 bases and at J to 8 bases, leaving 3 bases not matched to a gene. The germline CDR1 and CDR2 sequences are MRHNA and SNTAGT. The CDR3 protein is CASSDGTGGAGYTF. The DNA for the CDR3 is TGTGCCAGCAGTGACGGGACAGGGGGCGCGGGCTACACCTTC.

The V and J genes are TRBV5-5 and TRBJ2-3; a possible D gene is TRBD2 (6 bases). CDR1 is SGHKS and CDR2 is YYEKEE in the germline V gene (reference sequence). V lost 4 bases and J 5 bases, leaving 14 bases between the germline ends. The CDR3 extends over 14 amino acids. The CDR3 DNA is TGTGCCAGCAGCCCGCTTATCGGGAGAGATACGCAGTATTTT. Its protein is CASSPLIGRDTQYF.

This rearrangement joins TRBV13 to TRBJ2-7, with D uncertain. Germline V gene data show CDR1 as PRHDT and CDR2 as FYEKMQ (reference sequence). Trimming removed 1 base at V and 2 bases at J, with 9 bases between. The CDR3 has 14 amino acids. CDR3 sequence reads: CASSLESKTYEQYF. CDR3 nucleotide sequence: TGTGCCAGCAGCTTAGAATCTAAAACCTACGAGCAGTACTTC.

This clone occurred a few times. The rearrangement links TRBV30 to TRBJ1-6, with 7 bases aligning to TRBD1. The CDR3 runs to 13 residues. Unmatched junction bases numbered 2, after V lost 4 bases and J lost 5 bases. Per the germline V gene, CDR1 is GTSNPN and CDR2 is SVGIG (reference sequence). CDR3 DNA sequence: TGTGCCTGGACGACAGGGAATAATTCACCCCTCCACTTT. Translating it yields CAWTTGNNSPLHF.

The J gene is TRBJ1-2, the V gene TRBV7-2; the D gene is possibly TRBD1 (5 bases). The CDR3 consists of 14 residues. Germline V gives CDR1 SGHTA, CDR2 FQGNSA. The V and J ends lost 5 bases and 7 bases respectively, with 17 bases between them. This chain's CDR3 is CASSVDSKNFGYTF. Written as DNA, the CDR3 is TGTGCCAGCAGCGTAGACAGTAAGAATTTTGGCTACACCTTC.

The rearrangement joins TRBV5-1 to TRBJ1-4, with D perhaps matching TRBD1 (5 bases). Germline CDR1 and CDR2: SGHRS and YFSETQ. V was clipped by 0 bases and J by 7 bases, with 16 bases between them. The CDR3 consists of 16 residues. DNA of the CDR3: TGCGCCAGCAGCTTGGGGTTTAAGGGGTCGGGTGAAAAACTGTTTTTT. This sequence encodes CASSLGFKGSGEKLFF.

This sequence joins TRBV24-1 and TRBJ2-2, with a weak D call TRBD2 (5 bases). CDR3 size: 15 residues. V lost 4 bases, J lost 2 bases, and 10 bases lay in between. Germline CDR1 is KGHDR and CDR2 is SFDVKD. The CDR3 region is CATSDEGLNTGELFF. In DNA, the CDR3 is TGTGCCACCAGTGACGAAGGACTTAACACCGGGGAGCTGTTTTTT.

The V gene is TRBV30, the J gene TRBJ2-7; tentatively, D is TRBD1 (5 bases). Germline V lookup: CDR1 GTSNPN, CDR2 SVGIG (reference sequence). The germline V and J ends were trimmed by 0 bases and 5 bases, with 11 bases remaining between them. The CDR3 loop spans 13 amino acids. The CDR3 DNA reads as TGTGCCTGGAGTGTCTCCAGGGTTGACGAGCAGTACTTC. Protein: CAWSVSRVDEQYF.

This chain joins TRBV27 and TRBJ2-7; 10 nucleotides agree with TRBD2. The V and J ends lost 3 bases and 4 bases, in that order; junction bases with no gene match: 6. Germline-derived CDR1 and CDR2 are MNHEY and SMNVEV (reference sequence). This CDR3 contains 15 residues. CDR3 in DNA: TGTGCCAGCAGTTTTTATCCTAGCGGGGGTTACGAGCAGTACTTC. This codes for CASSFYPSGGYEQYF.

The rearrangement uses TRBV6-1 and TRBJ1-6; D call uncertain. The CDR3 has 13 amino acids. Germline loops: CDR1 MNHNS, CDR2 SASEGT. V dropped 3 bases and J dropped 9 bases, with 9 bases sitting between them. CDR3 sequence reads: CASSDFGSSPLHF. CDR3 in DNA: TGTGCCAGCAGTGATTTCGGGAGTTCACCCCTCCACTTT.

The chain carries TRBV27 and TRBJ2-7; D is possibly TRBD2 (6 bases). The germline V gene has CDR1 MNHEY and CDR2 SMNVEV (reference sequence). The CDR3 runs 14 residues. The ends were cut back, 3 bases at V and 3 bases at J, with 12 bases in the middle. The CDR3 coding sequence is TGTGCCAGCAGTTTGGGTTTCGGGGGCTACGAGCAGTACTTC. This translates into CASSLGFGGYEQYF.

The chain combines TRBV5-4 with TRBJ2-2, with 14 nucleotides matching TRBD2. V was clipped by 4 bases and J by 6 bases; unmatched bases: 14. The CDR3 extends over 19 amino acids. The germline V gene encodes CDR1 SGHNT and CDR2 YYREEE (reference sequence). The CDR3 spells CASSGPGLAGEVRPGELFF. CDR3 bases: TGTGCCAGCAGCGGGCCGGGACTAGCGGGAGAGGTCAGGCCCGGGGAGCTGTTTTTT.

The gene calls are TRBV10-2 and TRBJ1-2; 8 bases match TRBD1. The CDR3 is 14 amino acids. Germline CDR1 is WSHSY and CDR2 is SAAADI. Trimming cost V 7 bases and J 5 bases; bases outside gene matches: 9. This CDR3 is CASKLSGQAYGYTF. The CDR3 DNA reads as TGCGCCAGCAAACTGTCGGGACAGGCGTATGGCTACACCTTC.

V gene TRBV6-9 combines with J gene TRBJ2-7, with TRBD2 as a possible D gene (6 bases). The CDR3 has 13 amino acids. Germline V gives CDR1 MNHGY, CDR2 SVAAGI. Trimming removed 4 bases from V and 6 bases from J, with 13 bases in between. The CDR3 coding sequence is TGTGCCAGCAGTTCCACCCCGGGGGTCGAGCAGTACTTC. Its translation: CASSSTPGVEQYF.

The genes are TRBV15 and TRBJ2-5, with 8 nucleotides matching TRBD2. The V gene's germline CDR1 is LNHNV and CDR2 YYDKDF (reference sequence). The CDR3 totals 14 residues. Trimming removed 7 bases from V and 5 bases from J; junction bases left unmatched: 9. CDR3 sequence (DNA): TGTGCCACCACATCCGGGGGGGCCGGCGAGACCCAGTACTTC. Encoded protein: CATTSGGAGETQYF. The complete variable domain, with remaining parts taken from reference TRBV15 and TRBJ2-5, reads DAMVIQNPRYQVTQFGKPVTLSCSQTLNHNVMYWYQQKSSQAPKLLFHYYDKDFNNEADTPDNFQSRRPNTSFCFLDIRSPGLGDTAMYLCATTSGGAGETQYFGPGTRLLVL.

The chain combines TRBV5-1 with TRBJ2-1, with a tentative D call TRBD1 (5 bases). The V end lost 1 base, the J end lost 8 bases, and 13 bases lay between the germline ends. There are 14 residues in the CDR3. From germline, CDR1 is SGHRS and CDR2 YFSETQ. CDR3 bases: TGCGCCAGCAGCTTGTCCCCTCCAGGGCATGAGCAGTTCTTC. Amino acid sequence: CASSLSPPGHEQFF.

This clone was picked up a small number of times. This chain links TRBV12-1 with TRBJ1-1; no DNA check was done on the table's D call, TRBD1. TRBV12-1 is noted as a pseudogene. There are 16 residues in the CDR3. The CDR3 DNA follows: TGTGCCAGCAGCCCCTATGCGACAGGGCTGGTGACTGAAGCTTTCTTT. This translates into CASSPYATGLVTEAFF.

This sequence joins TRBV18 and TRBJ2-2; D call uncertain. Trimming took off 0 bases at V and 6 bases at J, with 5 bases between the two ends. Germline V lookup: CDR1 KGHSH, CDR2 LQKENI. The CDR3 sequence is 13 residues long. CDR3 in amino acids: CASSPPHAGELFF. The CDR3 DNA is TGTGCCAGCTCACCACCTCATGCCGGGGAGCTGTTTTTT.

The CDR3 nucleotides read TGTGCCAGCAGCTCACGAGATGTGGCAGGGGGTCAAGAGACCCAGTACTTC. Residues: CASSSRDVAGGQETQYF. The chain has TRBV9 and TRBJ2-5; 7 positions agree with TRBD1. The CDR3 is 17 residues long. CDR1 SGDLS and CDR2 YYNGEE come from the germline V gene. Trimming cost V 4 bases and J 2 bases; bases outside gene matches: 14.

The rearrangement links TRBV6-5 to TRBJ1-6; 10 nucleotides align to TRBD1. Germline values: CDR1 MNHEY, CDR2 SVGAGI. Trimming cost V 6 bases and J 8 bases; bases outside gene matches: 7. This CDR3 is 15 amino acids long. The CDR3 region has the DNA TGTGCCAGCAGCAGATTCGGGACAGGGGATTCACCCCTCCACTTT. Translation: CASSRFGTGDSPLHF.

The chain joins TRBV6-5 to TRBJ2-5; TRBD1 matches 7 bases. V lost 3 bases and J lost 1; bases outside the gene matches: 5. Germline assignment: CDR1 MNHEY and CDR2 SVGAGI. The CDR3 has 15 residues. The CDR3 region is CASSYRDSTQETQYF. DNA for the CDR3: TGTGCCAGCAGTTATAGGGACAGCACCCAAGAGACCCAGTACTTC.

This clone has more than one count but fewer than ten. V is TRBV28 and J is TRBJ1-5; D perhaps matches TRBD1 (6 bases). Trimming removed 5 bases at V and 9 bases at J, with 17 bases between. The germline CDR1 and CDR2 sequences are MDHEN and SYDVKM. This CDR3 region has 14 residues. CDR3 bases: TGTGCCAGCAGTGATAACAGGGTGTCAGGGCCCCAGCATTTT. As protein: CASSDNRVSGPQHF.

This clone was picked up a small number of times. The V and J genes are TRBV21-1 and TRBJ1-1; the table calls TRBD1, which could not be checked here. TRBV21-1 constitutes a pseudogene. The CDR3 runs 18 residues. CDR3 loop: CASSNVSRPGQGRPEAFF. CDR3 in DNA: TGTGCCAGCAGCAATGTTAGTAGACCGGGACAGGGGCGCCCTGAAGCTTTCTTT.

The CDR3 DNA sequence: TGTGCCAGTAGTGGGGCGTACAATCAGCCCCAGCATTTT. It encodes CASSGAYNQPQHF. The J gene is TRBJ1-5, the V gene TRBV19, with D perhaps matching TRBD1 (5 bases). The CDR3 loop spans 13 amino acids. V lost 5 bases, J lost 3 bases, and 8 bases lay in between. CDR1 and CDR2 (germline): LNHDA, SQIVND (reference sequence).

The chain links TRBV9 to TRBJ1-4; 9 nucleotides match TRBD1. There are 17 residues in the CDR3. Trimming removed 4 bases from V and 2 bases from J; junction bases left unmatched: 9. Germline lookup yields CDR1 SGDLS and CDR2 YYNGEE. CDR3 sequence reads: CASSYRDRVLTNEKLFF. The CDR3 DNA follows: TGTGCCAGCAGCTACCGGGACAGGGTCCTCACTAATGAAAAACTGTTTTTT.

V and J are TRBV4-2 and TRBJ1-3; D remains ambiguous. CDR1 and CDR2 (germline): LGHNA, YNFKEQ. V lost 3 bases, J lost 0 bases, and 9 bases lay in between. CDR3 length equals 15 residues. CDR3 residues: CASSQHSSSGNTIYF. CDR3 in DNA: TGTGCCAGCAGCCAGCACTCGAGCTCTGGAAACACCATATATTTT.

The V call is TRBV7-9, the J call TRBJ2-3, with TRBD2 matching over 8 bases. J lost 6 bases, V lost 3 bases, and 5 bases had no gene match. Germline lookup yields CDR1 SEHNR and CDR2 FQNEAQ (reference sequence). This CDR3 has 14 residues. CDR3 coding DNA: TGTGCCAGCAGCTTGGCGGGGGGTGGTGATACGCAGTATTTT. It codes for CASSLAGGGDTQYF. Filled out from reference TRBV7-9 and TRBJ2-3, the complete variable domain reads DTGVSQNPRHKITKRGQNVTFRCDPISEHNRLYWYRQTLGQGPEFLTYFQNEAQLEKSRLLSDRFSAERPKGSFSTLEIQRTEQGDSAMYLCASSLAGGGDTQYFGPGTRLTVL.

The rearrangement joins TRBV11-2 to TRBJ2-1; maybe TRBD2 (5 bases). The V gene's germline CDR1 is SGHAT and CDR2 FQNNGV. The CDR3 is 13 amino acids. Trimming left V 1 base short and J 8 bases short, with 9 bases between. The CDR3 coding sequence is TGTGCCAGCAGCTTAGGACTAATCGATGAGCAGTTCTTC. This translates into CASSLGLIDEQFF.

The rearrangement links TRBV9 to TRBJ1-6; the D gene is possibly TRBD1 (6 bases). The CDR3 is made up of 14 amino acids. Trimming took off 0 bases at V and 7 bases at J, with 8 bases between the two ends. In germline, CDR1 is SGDLS, CDR2 YYNGEE. The CDR3 coding sequence is TGTGCCAGCAGCGTAGACAGGGAAAATTCACCCCTCCACTTT. Protein product: CASSVDRENSPLHF. Full variable domain (rest looked up from reference TRBV9 and TRBJ1-6): DSGVTQTPKHLITATGQRVTLRCSPRSGDLSVYWYQQSLDQGLQFLIQYYNGEERAKGNILERFSAQQFPDLHSELNLSSLELGDSALYFCASSVDRENSPLHFGNGTRLTVT.

This clone came up once. This chain uses TRBV18 with TRBJ1-3; D unclear. This CDR3 region has 13 residues. The germline V gene encodes CDR1 KGHSH and CDR2 LQKENI. Between the trimmed V and J ends, which lost 2 bases and 2 bases, there was a span of 4 bases. The CDR3 region has the DNA TGTGCCAGCTCACCAAACACTGGAAACACCATATATTTT. Its translation is CASSPNTGNTIYF.

As regards this clone: This same CDR3 is encoded by further DNA sequences in the sample. The chain couples TRBV18 to TRBJ2-5, with TRBD2 matching 7 bases. Looked up from germline, CDR1 is KGHSH and CDR2 is LQKENI. The CDR3 covers 14 residues. J gave up 2 bases and V 2 bases, and 2 bases lay outside the gene matches. The CDR3 nucleotides are TGTGCCAGCTCACCAGGCGGGGGTCAAGAGACCCAGTACTTC. Protein: CASSPGGGQETQYF.